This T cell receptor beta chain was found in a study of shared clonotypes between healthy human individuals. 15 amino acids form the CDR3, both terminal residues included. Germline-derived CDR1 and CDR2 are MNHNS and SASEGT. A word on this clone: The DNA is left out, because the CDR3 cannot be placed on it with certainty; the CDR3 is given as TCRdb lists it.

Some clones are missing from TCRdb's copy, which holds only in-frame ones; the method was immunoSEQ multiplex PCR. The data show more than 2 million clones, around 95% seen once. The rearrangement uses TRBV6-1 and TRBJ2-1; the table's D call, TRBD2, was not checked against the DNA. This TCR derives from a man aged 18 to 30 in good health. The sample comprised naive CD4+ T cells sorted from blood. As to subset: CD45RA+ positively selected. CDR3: CASSSSPSKSGEQFF.